Described below is a single T cell receptor beta chain sequence and its context. Its antigen is still unknown. No base quality values were provided; no much bigger clone lies one nucleotide off. The entry originates in a study of T cell responses to AZD1222 COVID-19 vaccine (dated by TCRdb to the early 2020s). In the study overall: TCR sequencing was performed for about 250 trial participants, of whom around 200 were given two doses of AZD1222 and 26 were given two doses of MenACWY control vaccine. Trial participants were enrolled by age into 18-55, 56-69 and 70-plus year subgroups, with approximately 150, 28 and 58 TCR-sequenced participants respectively.

What the authors observed across the whole study: Because no day 14 peak-response samples were available, repertoires were characterized only after the peak T cell response. Vaccine-associated CD4 TCRs spanned the whole spike protein, with dominant responses in regions 160-218 and 743-854. In the small 56-69-year group, the increase in depth fell short of significance, most likely because of low power. Participants were mostly white British and included more females than males, and it was suggested by the authors that clonal diversity may have been underestimated. Conclusions about previously exposed vaccinees are limited, since just five or six AZD1222 recipients were seropositive for SARS-CoV-2 at baseline. Epitopes outside the regions mutated in the B.1.351 and B.1.1.7 variants were reportedly recognized by nearly half of the unique spike-specific TCRs. After two AZD1222 doses, spike-specific TCR breadth and depth were significantly higher than at day 0 and than in MenACWY recipients.

What this sample's time point label stands for: about 28 days (+/-7) after the second vaccine dose. AZD1222 recipients given second doses at about 4 weeks or at about 12 weeks were pooled, since spike-specific TCR depth and breadth were not found to differ between the two schedules. Vaccinee samples were obtained from the UK trials COV001 and COV002, which included a single-blind randomized controlled phase 2/3 trial of AZD1222 (ChAdOx1 nCoV-19) in healthy adults. For TCRbeta chain sequencing, PBMC samples from trial participants were taken at day 0 and at day 28 after the second dose. The CDR3 regions of human TCRbeta chains were analyzed by immunosequencing. In the paper's pipeline: Repertoire TCRs were matched against a reference library of SARS-CoV-2-specific TCRs generated with the MIRA antigen-specificity platform. Breadth was defined as the fraction of unique TCRs that were SARS-CoV-2-associated. Depth was defined as the fraction of total T cells that were SARS-CoV-2-associated. Using the MIRA data, every spike-specific TCR was mapped to the spike region that the TCR reacted to and assigned to either a CD4 or a CD8 class. Log10-transformed breadth and depth values were compared by one-way ANOVA with Sidak's multiple comparisons tests. TCRdb holds this immuneACCESS table with in-frame rearrangements only. Some clones are missing; in checked studies, unresolved V genes explain under half, and the rest has no known cause. V, J and clone size are taken as reported in that table, and D and trimming were inferred from the DNA itself. Here the sample has some 74,000 clones; 70% to 90% occur a single time. The ten top clones hold roughly 1.3% of the sample.

This receptor was taken from an adult who received the AZD1222 COVID-19 vaccine. Sequencing was performed on peripheral blood, taken 28 days after the second AZD1222 dose.

The bases are TGTGCCAGCAGCTTAGGGAATGAAAGGGGCTACACCTTC. This encodes CASSLGNERGYTF. Recombination connected TRBV11-2 to TRBJ1-2; the D gene is unclear. Measured from the cysteine to the phenylalanine, the CDR3 is 13 residues long. The only DNA kept is the CDR3, 39 bases in frame from the first base. The germline V gene yields SGHAT for CDR1 and FQNNGV for CDR2. V is clipped by 1 base and J by 8 bases, and the sequence between their germline boundaries is 11 bases long. The variable domain in full, with residues beyond the CDR3 obtained from the reference TRBV11-2 and TRBJ1-2 genes, is EAGVAQSPRYKIIEKRQSVAFWCNPISGHATLYWYQQILGQGPKLLIQFQNNGVVDDSQLPKDRFSAERLKGVDSTLKIQPAKLEDSAVYLCASSLGNERGYTFGSGTRLTVV.